Shown below are 6 T cell receptor beta chains from a single sample sequenced in a study of tumor and adjacent non-tumor tissue in lung cancer. This sample's RNA came from whole unsorted tissue. The normal lung tissue was taken more than 3 cm from the tumor edge. Three rounds of nested PCR, following a modified ARM-PCR protocol, produced the TCRbeta library. In TCRdb, the multiplex PCR reads were re-called with MiXCR into one record per CDR3 protein. This repertoire shows about 50,000 distinct CDR3 sequences, around three quarters found once; its top ten account for over 20%. The sample consisted of distant non-tumor lung tissue. These receptors all stem from a woman between 55 and 75 years old with non-small cell lung cancer.

Turning to this clonotype: The CDR3 ends on some other residue instead of the conserved phenylalanine or tryptophan, so this is likely a read error. This chain uses TRBV20-1 with TRBJ1-5; D call uncertain. In germline, CDR1 is DFQATT, CDR2 SNEGSKA (reference sequence). The CDR3 is 12 amino acids. V shed 7 bases and J shed 2 bases, with 9 bases lying between them. The CDR3 coding sequence is TGCAGTGTCGGGATACGCAATCAGCCCCAGCATTCT. Its protein product is CSVGIRNQPQHS.

Notes on this clonotype: Relative to the germline gene, one junction end is altered; a read error may explain this. This rearrangement joins TRBV11-3 to TRBJ2-3; D may be TRBD2 (6 bases). The CDR3 has 16 residues. Germline CDR1 reads SGHNT; CDR2 reads YENEEA. The CDR3 sequence: CASSPREKEGTGTQYF. In nucleotides, the CDR3 is TGTGCCAGCAGCCCCCGCGAGAAGGAGGGCACAGGTACGCAGTATTTT. The whole variable domain, remainder taken from reference TRBV11-3 and TRBJ2-3, is EAGVVQSPRYKIIEKKQPVAFWCNPISGHNTLYWYLQNLGQGPELLIRYENEEAVDDSQLPKDRFSAERLKGVDSTLKIQPAELGDSAVYLCASSPREKEGTGTQYFGPGTRLTVL.

With respect to this clonotype: The conserved phenylalanine or tryptophan is not found at the CDR3 terminus, so this likely reflects a read error. The chain uses TRBV6-5 and TRBJ2-5; 9 nucleotides agree with TRBD1. The CDR3 is 14 amino acids. Trimming removed 5 bases from V and 9 bases from J; junction bases left unmatched: 10. CDR1 MNHEY and CDR2 SVGAGI come from the germline V gene. The CDR3 sequence: CASSQTGGQKAQYL. The CDR3 DNA follows: TGTGCCAGCAGTCAGACAGGGGGTCAAAAGGCCCAGTACTTA.

At least ten counts were recorded for this clonotype. The chain joins TRBV6-5 to TRBJ2-1; 7 bases line up with TRBD2. The germline CDR1 and CDR2 sequences are MNHEY and SVGAGI. The CDR3 has 13 amino acids. The V and J ends lost 10 bases and 0 bases, in that order; junction bases with no gene match: 3. DNA for the CDR3: TGTGCCACGCGGGAGAGCTCCTACAATGAGCAGTTCTTC. Its translation is CATRESSYNEQFF.

Concerning this clonotype: It is likely a read error, because the conserved phenylalanine at the end of the CDR3 is missing. The chain is built from TRBV11-2 and TRBJ2-5; TRBD1 is a possible D gene (6 bases). V lost 6 bases and J 5 bases, leaving 16 bases between the germline ends. CDR1 and CDR2 from the germline V gene are SGHAT and FQNNGV. There are 14 residues in the CDR3. The CDR3 DNA is TGTGCCAGCAGTACACAGGGCGGTCAGGAGACCCAGTACTCC. It specifies CASSTQGGQETQYS.

CDR3 amino acids: CASSVDRGDTDTQHF. CDR3 sequence (DNA): TGTGCCAGCAGCGTCGACAGGGGCGACACAGACACGCAGCATTTT. The rearrangement uses TRBV11-2 and TRBJ2-3; TRBD1 matches 8 bases. With the DNA end fitting TRBJ1-5 better, the J assignment may be wrong. Looked up from germline, CDR1 is SGHAT and CDR2 is FQNNGV. The CDR3 has 15 amino acids.